The rows below give T cell receptor beta chains drawn from one sample of a study of CD4+ T cells in melanoma. TCRdb keeps only in-frame clones here, not all; method: immunoSEQ multiplex PCR. The sample includes 90,000 to 130,000 clones, around 92% seen only once; the top ten take about 3.3%. The sequencing sample was made of peripheral blood. Every receptor here comes from a human donor with melanoma. Each CDR3 is given with its conserved first and last residue. D genes are given only for firm matches. Clone size is shown for a subset of rows, as once, few, many or a class of expanded clone.

d_gene	v_gene	j_gene	abundance	CDR3aa	CDR3nt
TRBD1	TRBV5-1	TRBJ1-5	.	CASSLGQGSNQPQHF	TGCGCCAGCAGCTTGGGACAGGGGAGCAATCAGCCCCAGCATTTT
.	TRBV7-2	TRBJ1-4	.	CASSLQTLQSTNEKLFF	TGTGCCAGCAGCTTACAAACCCTCCAGTCAACTAATGAAAAACTGTTTTTT
.	TRBV28	TRBJ1-2	once	CASSSPFKPYGYTF	TGTGCCAGCAGTTCCCCCTTCAAGCCCTATGGCTACACCTTC
.	TRBV7-3	TRBJ1-1	.	CASSPRGWDEAFF	TGTGCCAGCAGCCCAAGAGGGTGGGATGAAGCTTTCTTT
.	TRBV5-1	TRBJ2-3	.	CASSSTQRALGADTQYF	TGCGCCAGCAGCTCGACACAACGGGCCCTCGGGGCAGATACGCAGTATTTT
TRBD1	TRBV10-3	TRBJ2-1	.	CAIESSDRASSYNEQFF	TGTGCCATCGAATCCTCAGACAGGGCGAGCTCCTACAATGAGCAGTTCTTC
.	TRBV19	TRBJ1-1	once	CASQAGGVTEAFF	TGTGCCAGCCAAGCGGGGGGGGTCACTGAAGCTTTCTTT
TRBD2	TRBV6-5	TRBJ2-7	.	CASSYSGDSLEQYF	TGTGCCAGCAGTTACAGCGGGGACTCTCTCGAGCAGTACTTC
.	TRBV7-3	TRBJ2-5	.	CASSPRSGETQYF	TGTGCCAGCAGCCCACGGTCCGGAGAGACCCAGTACTTC
TRBD2	TRBV7-9	TRBJ2-3	.	CASSFATSGTQYF	TGTGCCAGCAGCTTCGCAACTAGCGGGACGCAGTATTTT
TRBD1	TRBV9	TRBJ1-2	.	CASSPRQGANYGYTF	TGTGCCAGCAGCCCCCGACAGGGCGCGAACTATGGCTACACCTTC
.	TRBV15	TRBJ1-2	.	CATSGAGYGYTF	TGTGCCACCAGTGGCGCCGGCTATGGCTACACCTTC
TRBD1	TRBV7-8	TRBJ1-1	.	CASSVDRATEAFF	TGTGCCAGCAGCGTTGACAGGGCCACTGAAGCTTTCTTT
.	TRBV5-5	TRBJ1-2	once	CASSFGNGYTF	TGTGCCAGCAGCTTCGGAAATGGCTACACCTTC
TRBD2	TRBV19	TRBJ2-7	.	CASSITSGAYEQYF	TGTGCCAGTAGTATTACTAGCGGGGCCTACGAGCAGTACTTC